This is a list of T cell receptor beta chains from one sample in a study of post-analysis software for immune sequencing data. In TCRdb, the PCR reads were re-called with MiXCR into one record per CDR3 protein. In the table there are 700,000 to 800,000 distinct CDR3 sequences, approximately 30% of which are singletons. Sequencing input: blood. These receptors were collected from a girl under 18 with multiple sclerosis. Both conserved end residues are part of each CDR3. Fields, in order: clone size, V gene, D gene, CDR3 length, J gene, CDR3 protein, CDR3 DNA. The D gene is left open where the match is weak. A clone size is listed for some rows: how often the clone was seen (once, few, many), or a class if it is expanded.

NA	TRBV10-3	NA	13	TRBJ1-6	CAISGRYNSPLHF	TGTGCCATCAGTGGGAGATATAATTCACCCCTCCACTTT
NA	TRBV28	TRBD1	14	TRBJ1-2	CASSSGTGAKGYTF	TGTGCCAGCAGTTCAGGGACAGGGGCGAAGGGCTACACCTTC
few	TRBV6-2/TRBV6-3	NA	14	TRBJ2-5	CASSYPRDQETQYF	TGTGCCAGCAGTTACCCGCGGGACCAAGAGACCCAGTACTTC
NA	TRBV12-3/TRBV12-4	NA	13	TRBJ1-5	CASGKQGWQPQHF	TGTGCCAGCGGTAAACAGGGTTGGCAGCCCCAGCATTTT
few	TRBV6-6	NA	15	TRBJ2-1	CASSYSLLSYNEQFF	TGTGCCAGCAGTTACTCTCTGTTGTCCTACAATGAGCAGTTCTTC
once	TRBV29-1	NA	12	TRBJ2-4	CSAQTDGNIQYF	TGCAGCGCACAAACAGATGGGAACATTCAGTACTTC
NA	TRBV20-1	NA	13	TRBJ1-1	CSARYGSNTEAFF	TGCAGTGCTAGATACGGATCGAACACTGAAGCTTTCTTT
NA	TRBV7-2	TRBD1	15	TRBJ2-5	CASSLRGTGQETQYF	TGTGCCAGCAGCTTACGAGGGACAGGGCAAGAGACCCAGTACTTC
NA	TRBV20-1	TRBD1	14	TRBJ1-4	CSARITGVNEKLFF	TGCAGTGCTAGAATAACAGGGGTCAATGAAAAACTGTTTTTT
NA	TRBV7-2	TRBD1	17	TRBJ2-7	CASSLAGGQAGYNEQYF	TGTGCCAGCAGCTTAGCGGGGGGACAGGCGGGTTACAATGAGCAGTACTTC
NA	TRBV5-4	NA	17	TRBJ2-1	CASSRRAGAPVWNEQFF	TGTGCCAGCAGCCGACGGGCCGGGGCCCCCGTTTGGAATGAGCAGTTCTTC
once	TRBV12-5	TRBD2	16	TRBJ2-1	CASGFELAGGYNEQFF	TGTGCTAGTGGTTTTGAACTAGCGGGGGGCTACAATGAGCAGTTCTTC
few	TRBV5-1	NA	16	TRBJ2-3	CASSLGTGTSTDTQYF	TGCGCCAGCAGCTTGGGAACAGGGACTAGCACAGATACGCAGTATTTT
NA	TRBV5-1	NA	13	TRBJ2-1	CASSFQKYNEQFF	TGCGCCAGCAGCTTCCAGAAATACAATGAGCAGTTCTTC
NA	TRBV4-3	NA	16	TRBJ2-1	CASSQDGTPGDNEQFF	TGCGCCAGCAGCCAAGATGGGACGCCGGGGGACAATGAGCAGTTCTTC